One and the same sample provided the 3 T cell receptor beta chains below, sequenced in a study of blood T cells in healthy people across ages. Next came a second PCR, run for about 7 to 12 cycles, which used a sample-barcoded 5' primer along with a J-beta primer mix. TCRdb called the 5' RACE reads again in MiXCR, with one record for every CDR3 protein. The sample has around 1,600,000 distinct CDR3 sequences, under 55% seen once. The source material was blood. The receptor source for this set is a woman aged 18-29 years in good health.

The CDR3 region is CASSGPYSGRGETQYF. CDR3 DNA sequence: TGTGCCAGCAGTGGGCCTTATAGCGGGAGAGGAGAGACCCAGTACTTC. The rearrangement uses TRBV6-6 and TRBJ2-7, with TRBD2 matching 9 bases. The end of the DNA is better explained by TRBJ2-5, so the J call may be wrong. The CDR3 runs 16 residues. Germline V gene sequence: CDR1 MNHNY, CDR2 SVGAGI (reference sequence).

V gene TRBV6-1 combines with J gene TRBJ1-5; D gene ambiguous. The CDR3 consists of 14 residues. The V gene lost 2 bases and the J gene lost 0 bases, with 5 bases spanning the gap. Per germline, CDR1 MNHNS and CDR2 SASEGT. The CDR3 protein is CASSEYDSNQPQHF. In DNA form, the CDR3 reads TGTGCCAGCAGTGAATACGATAGCAATCAGCCCCAGCATTTT.

This chain joins TRBV2 and TRBJ2-2, with TRBD1 as a possible D gene (6 bases). There are 15 residues in the CDR3. Per germline, CDR1 SNHLY and CDR2 FYNNEI. Trimming shortened V by 3 bases and J by 5 bases, and 13 bases separated the two germline ends. CDR3 amino acids: CASSDEDRLTGELFF. The CDR3 DNA sequence: TGTGCCAGCAGTGACGAGGACAGATTGACCGGGGAGCTGTTTTTT.